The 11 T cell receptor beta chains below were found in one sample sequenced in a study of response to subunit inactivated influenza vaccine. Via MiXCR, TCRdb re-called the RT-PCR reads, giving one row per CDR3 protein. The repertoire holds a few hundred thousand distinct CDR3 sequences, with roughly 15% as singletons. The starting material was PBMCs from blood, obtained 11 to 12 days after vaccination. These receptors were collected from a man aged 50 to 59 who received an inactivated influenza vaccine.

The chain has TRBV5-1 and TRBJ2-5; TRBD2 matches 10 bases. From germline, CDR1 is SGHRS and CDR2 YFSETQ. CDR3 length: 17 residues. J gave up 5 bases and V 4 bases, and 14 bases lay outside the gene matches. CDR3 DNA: TGCGCCAGCAGCCCGGGGCGGGGACTAGCGAGAGGGGAGACCCAGTACTTC. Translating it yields CASSPGRGLARGETQYF.

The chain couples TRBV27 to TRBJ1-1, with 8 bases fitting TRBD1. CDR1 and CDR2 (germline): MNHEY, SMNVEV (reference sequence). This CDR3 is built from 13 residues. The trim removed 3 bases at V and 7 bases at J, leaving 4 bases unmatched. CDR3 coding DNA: TGTGCCAGCAGTTTCCCCGGACAGGGTGAAGCTTTCTTT. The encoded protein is CASSFPGQGEAFF.

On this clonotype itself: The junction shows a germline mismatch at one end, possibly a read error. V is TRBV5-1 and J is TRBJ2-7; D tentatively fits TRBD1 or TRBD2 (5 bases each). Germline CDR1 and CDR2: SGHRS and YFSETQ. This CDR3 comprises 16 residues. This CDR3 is CSSSLAPQLWGYEQYF. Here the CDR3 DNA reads TGCTCCAGCAGCTTGGCCCCCCAGCTCTGGGGGTACGAGCAGTACTTC.

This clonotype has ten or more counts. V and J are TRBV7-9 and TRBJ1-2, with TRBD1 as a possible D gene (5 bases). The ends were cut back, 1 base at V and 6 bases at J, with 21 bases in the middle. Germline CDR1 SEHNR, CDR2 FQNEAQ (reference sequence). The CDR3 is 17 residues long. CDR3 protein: CASSLVKTVGKFDGYTF. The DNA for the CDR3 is TGTGCCAGCAGCTTAGTTAAGACAGTAGGCAAATTCGATGGCTACACCTTC.

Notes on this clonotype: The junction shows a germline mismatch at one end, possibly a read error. CDR3 DNA sequence: TGCAGTCCTAGAGGAGGGGGCACCGGGGAGCTGTTTTTT. It codes for CSPRGGGTGELFF. This chain links TRBV20-1 with TRBJ2-2; D is tentatively TRBD1 or TRBD2 (6 bases each). CDR1 DFQATT and CDR2 SNEGSKA come from the germline V gene (reference sequence). The CDR3 is 13 amino acids.

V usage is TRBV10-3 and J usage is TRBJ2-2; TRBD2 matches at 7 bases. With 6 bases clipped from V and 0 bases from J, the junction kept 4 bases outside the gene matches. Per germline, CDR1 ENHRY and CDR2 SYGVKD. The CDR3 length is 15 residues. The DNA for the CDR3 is TGTGCCATCAGGCGGGAGTCCTCGAACACCGGGGAGCTGTTTTTT. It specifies CAIRRESSNTGELFF.

CDR3 protein: CASSFFRDPSTDTQYF. CDR3 DNA: TGTGCCAGCAGCTTTTTCAGGGACCCTAGCACAGATACGCAGTATTTT. The rearrangement links TRBV7-8 to TRBJ2-3; D tentatively fits TRBD1 or TRBD2 (5 bases each). Germline CDR1 and CDR2: SGHVS and FQNEAQ. This CDR3 region has 16 residues. Trimming took off 3 bases at V and 0 bases at J, with 13 bases between the two ends.

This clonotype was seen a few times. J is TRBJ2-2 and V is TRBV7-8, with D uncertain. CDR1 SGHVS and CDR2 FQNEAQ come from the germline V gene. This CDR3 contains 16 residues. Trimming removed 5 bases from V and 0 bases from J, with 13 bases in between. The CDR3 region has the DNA TGTGCCAGCAGCCTCGCCTCAGTCGCGAACACCGGGGAGCTGTTTTTT. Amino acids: CASSLASVANTGELFF.

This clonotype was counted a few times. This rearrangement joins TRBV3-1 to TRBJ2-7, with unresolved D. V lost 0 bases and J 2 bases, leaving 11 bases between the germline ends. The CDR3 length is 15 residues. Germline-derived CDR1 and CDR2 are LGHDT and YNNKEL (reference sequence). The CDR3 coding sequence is TGTGCCAGCAGCCAAGAGGCTCACGGAGCCTACGAGCAGTACTTC. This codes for CASSQEAHGAYEQYF.

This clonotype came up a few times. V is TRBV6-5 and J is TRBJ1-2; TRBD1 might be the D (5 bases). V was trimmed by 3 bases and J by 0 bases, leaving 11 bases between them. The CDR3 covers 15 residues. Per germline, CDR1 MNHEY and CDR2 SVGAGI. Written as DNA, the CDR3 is TGTGCCAGCAGTTATTCCGGGACGTCTAACTATGGCTACACCTTC. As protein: CASSYSGTSNYGYTF.

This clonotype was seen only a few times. CDR3 amino acids: CASSAGINYGYTF. DNA of the CDR3: TGTGCCAGCAGCGCCGGGATTAACTATGGCTACACCTTC. This chain uses TRBV7-9 with TRBJ1-2; D unclear. V lost 5 bases to trimming and J lost 1 base, with 8 bases between them. This CDR3 is 13 amino acids long. In germline, CDR1 is SEHNR, CDR2 FQNEAQ (reference sequence).